Included here is one T cell receptor (beta chain) sequence, with context. Its antigen remains unidentified. Libraries were made from RNA as TCR cDNA, using a modified protocol. TCRdb reprocessed the 5' RACE reads via MiXCR and lists one record per CDR3 protein. The sample records fewer than 450,000 distinct CDR3 sequences, approximately 30% being singletons. Germline V gene sequence: CDR1 SQVTM, CDR2 ANQGSEA. V gave up 2 bases and J gave up 2 bases, with 13 bases separating them. The CDR3 consists of 14 residues. The data belong to a study of identical twins' blood T cells. Study results and caveats: Each donor's most abundant TCRbeta clonotypes shared more CDR3 sequences with her twin than unrelated donors. Mainly, cloneset size products determined shared clonotypes, twins included.

This sequence was found in a woman aged 18-55 years in good health. Sequencing was done on a sample of PBMCs. The gene calls are TRBV29-1 and TRBJ2-7; D is unresolved. This CDR3 is CSVEIKDPPYEQYF. CDR3 sequence (DNA): TGCAGCGTTGAAATAAAGGACCCTCCCTACGAGCAGTACTTC.